These T cell receptor beta chains were read from a single sample in a study of T cell responses to AZD1222 COVID-19 vaccine. Produced via immunoSEQ multiplex PCR; TCRdb's table is partial and in-frame only. Of roughly 53,000 clones listed, 85% to 90% are singletons. The input for sequencing was peripheral blood, taken on day 0 of MenACWY control vaccination. These receptors came from an adult in good health. CDR3s include the opening cysteine and the closing phenylalanine or tryptophan. The order of the fields is V gene, D gene, clone size, J gene, CDR3 DNA, CDR3 protein. The D gene is left open where the match is weak. For some rows the clone size is stated as once, few or many, or as a class when expanded; others skip it.

TRBV7-6	TRBD1	.	TRBJ1-5	TGTGCCAGCAGTCCAGGACAGGGCGGTCAGCCCCAGCATTTT	CASSPGQGGQPQHF
TRBV6-4	TRBD2	.	TRBJ2-3	TGTGCCAGCAGTAAACTAGCGGGAGCAGATACGCAGTATTTT	CASSKLAGADTQYF
TRBV6-1	TRBD1	.	TRBJ1-5	TGTGCCAGCAGTGGGGACAGGAGAGGTAGCAATCAGCCCCAGCATTTT	CASSGDRRGSNQPQHF
TRBV4-1	.	.	TRBJ2-1	TGCGCCAGCAGCCAAGGTCCTTCGCGGGGCTCCTACAATGAGCAGTTCTTC	CASSQGPSRGSYNEQFF
TRBV4-2	.	few	TRBJ1-4	TGTGCCAGCAGCCAAGATGGGACCCGATCGGATGAAAAACTGTTTTTT	CASSQDGTRSDEKLFF
TRBV27	TRBD1	.	TRBJ1-5	TGTGCCAGCAGTGCAGGGGACAGGAGACAGCCCCAGCATTTT	CASSAGDRRQPQHF
TRBV6-1	TRBD1	.	TRBJ1-5	TGTGCCAGCAGTGAAGGGACAGGGTTATATAGCAATCAGCCCCAGCATTTT	CASSEGTGLYSNQPQHF
TRBV10-2	TRBD1	.	TRBJ1-6	TGCGCCAGCAGTCCCACACAGGGGCTGGGCAATTCACCCCTCCACTTT	CASSPTQGLGNSPLHF
TRBV7-2	TRBD1	few	TRBJ1-4	TGTGCCAGCAGTTTTTTCGGGACAGGGGGAGAAAAACTGTTTTTT	CASSFFGTGGEKLFF
TRBV27	.	.	TRBJ1-3	TGTGCCAGCAGTCCCAGAGGTGGAAACACCATATATTTT	CASSPRGGNTIYF
TRBV12-3/TRBV12-4	.	.	TRBJ2-2	TGTGCCAGCAGTGAACGCGGAACCGGGGAGCTGTTTTTT	CASSERGTGELFF
TRBV3-1/TRBV3-2	TRBD1	.	TRBJ2-4	TGTGCCAGCAGCCTCCGGGGACAGGAAACTAAAAACATTCAGTACTTC	CASSLRGQETKNIQYF
TRBV7-2	TRBD1	.	TRBJ1-1	TGTGCCAGCAGCACAGGGGGGACTGAAGCTTTCTTT	CASSTGGTEAFF
TRBV3-1/TRBV3-2	.	.	TRBJ2-5	TGTGCCAGCAGCCAAGGACCGGTAAAGTACCAAGAGACCCAGTACTTC	CASSQGPVKYQETQYF
TRBV28	.	.	TRBJ2-4	TGTGCCAGCAGTTTAGGAGGCAATGGGAACATTCAGTACTTC	CASSLGGNGNIQYF
TRBV2	.	.	TRBJ2-1	TGTGCCAGCGGTCATTTCCTTAGCTCCTACAATGAGCAGTTCTTC	CASGHFLSSYNEQFF
TRBV29-1	.	.	TRBJ2-1	TGCAGCGTCCCTCTGAGGCGGGGCGGACTCGACTACAATGAGCAGTTCTTC	CSVPLRRGGLDYNEQFF
TRBV29-1	.	.	TRBJ1-4	TGCAGCGTTGAAGGGGACGTGACTACCCCAGGAAAACTGTTTTTT	CSVEGDVTTPGKLFF
TRBV11-1	.	.	TRBJ2-7	TGTGCCAGCAGCCCCCAGGGGCCAACCTACGAGCAGTACTTC	CASSPQGPTYEQYF
TRBV6-5	.	.	TRBJ1-5	TGTGCCAGCAGTTACCCGGGGCAGCCCCAGCATTTT	CASSYPGQPQHF
TRBV9	.	.	TRBJ1-2	TGTGCCAGCAGCGTAGCTAGGGGGGCCGCTAACTATGGCTACACCTTC	CASSVARGAANYGYTF
TRBV11-2	TRBD2	.	TRBJ2-3	TGTGCCAGCAGCTTATGGTCCGGGCGGGGGGATACGCAGTATTTT	CASSLWSGRGDTQYF
TRBV5-5	.	.	TRBJ1-1	TGTGCCAGCAGCTTGGCAGTCATGAACACTGAAGCTTTCTTT	CASSLAVMNTEAFF
TRBV12-5	TRBD1	.	TRBJ1-4	TGTGCTAGTGGTCCAGGGACAGGGAAACCAACTAATGAAAAACTGTTTTTT	CASGPGTGKPTNEKLFF
TRBV7-9	.	.	TRBJ1-4	TGTGCCAGCAGCCCGGGGTTGACTAATGAAAAACTGTTTTTT	CASSPGLTNEKLFF
TRBV5-5	TRBD2	.	TRBJ2-7	TGTGCCAGCAGAACGTCAGGTGGAGCGGGAGTTACCCTTTCCTACGAGCAGTACTTC	CASRTSGGAGVTLSYEQYF
TRBV7-2	TRBD1	once	TRBJ1-5	TGTGCCAGCAGCCCCTTCCGGGACAGAAATAATCAGCCCCAGCATTTT	CASSPFRDRNNQPQHF
TRBV14	.	.	TRBJ2-5	TGTGCCAGCAGCCAAGATAGGGGGGTTTCAGGACCGGAGACCCAGTACTTC	CASSQDRGVSGPETQYF
TRBV6-2/TRBV6-3	TRBD1	.	TRBJ1-1	TGTGCCAGCAGCCGGGGACAGATCACGAACACTGAAGCTTTCTTT	CASSRGQITNTEAFF
TRBV4-3	.	.	TRBJ2-3	TGCGCCAGCAGCCAACTGGACGGGATGGATACGCAGTATTTT	CASSQLDGMDTQYF
TRBV29-1	TRBD1	.	TRBJ2-1	TGCAGCGTCGTAGGGGGCGCCTCCTACAATGAGCAGTTCTTC	CSVVGGASYNEQFF
TRBV7-6	TRBD2	.	TRBJ2-3	TGTGCCAGCAGCCTACTAGCGGGAGGTTCAGATACGCAGTATTTT	CASSLLAGGSDTQYF
TRBV7-9	TRBD1	few	TRBJ2-3	TGTGCCAGCAGCTCCGGGACAGGGGAAACAGATACGCAGTATTTT	CASSSGTGETDTQYF
TRBV7-2	TRBD2	.	TRBJ2-2	TGTGCCAGCAGCTTAGGGCTAGCGGGAAACACCGGGGAGCTGTTTTTT	CASSLGLAGNTGELFF
TRBV14	.	.	TRBJ1-2	TGTGCCAGCAGCTCTACTCCTCGGGGTGGCTACACCTTC	CASSSTPRGGYTF
TRBV4-2	.	once	TRBJ2-5	TGTGCCAGCAGCCAAGCGGCTATGGAGACCCAGTACTTC	CASSQAAMETQYF
TRBV24-1	.	once	TRBJ1-1	TGTGCCACCAGTGCCCTCGGGGGAGGGGAAGCTTTCTTT	CATSALGGGEAFF
TRBV30	.	.	TRBJ2-1	TGTGCCTGGAGTGTCCTCCACTTGGATGAGCAGTTCTTC	CAWSVLHLDEQFF
TRBV6-2/TRBV6-3	TRBD2	.	TRBJ2-6	TGTGCCAGCAGTTCCACGGGGGGGCCTGGGGCCAACGTCCTGACTTTC	CASSSTGGPGANVLTF
TRBV24-1	.	.	TRBJ2-2	TGTGCCACCAGTGATCCAGGGGAAGGGGAGCTGTTTTTT	CATSDPGEGELFF
TRBV6-5	TRBD2	.	TRBJ2-1	TGTGCCAGCAGTAGGCTAGCGGAAAATGAGCAGTTCTTC	CASSRLAENEQFF
TRBV6-4	.	.	TRBJ2-5	TGTGCCAGCAGCCGATCTGAGGGAGAGACCCAGTACTTC	CASSRSEGETQYF
TRBV7-9	TRBD2	.	TRBJ2-1	TGTGCCAGCAGCTCGCTGGAGCGGGAGAAAGGGGATGAGCAGTTCTTC	CASSSLEREKGDEQFF
TRBV6-5	.	.	TRBJ1-4	TGTGCCAGCAAAAGGACAGCCGAAAAACTGTTTTTT	CASKRTAEKLFF
TRBV29-1	.	.	TRBJ1-3	TGCAGCGTTGGAGACAGGTACCCTGGAAACACCATATATTTT	CSVGDRYPGNTIYF
TRBV5-1	TRBD2	.	TRBJ2-2	TGCGCCAGCAGCTTGCCGGGACTAGCGGGAGTAGGCACCGGGGAGCTGTTTTTT	CASSLPGLAGVGTGELFF
TRBV27	TRBD1	once	TRBJ2-7	TGTGCCAGCAGTTTCATAAGAAACAGGGGCGGCGACGAGCAGTACTTC	CASSFIRNRGGDEQYF
TRBV14	.	.	TRBJ2-2	TGTGCCAGCAGCCAAGCGGAGACGGGGGAGCTGTTTTTT	CASSQAETGELFF
TRBV7-2	TRBD1	.	TRBJ1-1	TGTGCCAGCAGCATAACAGGGGGAGTAATGAACACTGAAGCTTTCTTT	CASSITGGVMNTEAFF
TRBV18	.	.	TRBJ1-2	TGTGCCAGCTCACGAACAGCCGCCCGTGGCTACACCTTC	CASSRTAARGYTF
TRBV7-2	TRBD1	.	TRBJ2-5	TGTGCCAGCGGCGTAACCCAGGGGGCTGGAGAGACCCAGTACTTC	CASGVTQGAGETQYF
TRBV6-5	.	.	TRBJ1-5	TGTGCCAGCAGTTACTCCGGGGGAGGGAATCAGCCCCAGCATTTT	CASSYSGGGNQPQHF
TRBV21-1	.	.	TRBJ2-3	TGTGCCAGCAGAGGGAGGACAGATACGCAGTATTTT	CASRGRTDTQYF
TRBV9	TRBD2	.	TRBJ2-1	TGTGCCAGCAGCCCTAAAAGCGGGAGGACCTACAATGAGCAGTTCTTC	CASSPKSGRTYNEQFF
TRBV7-3	TRBD1	.	TRBJ2-7	TGTGCCAGCAGCCGGACAGGGGGAAACGAGCAGTACTTC	CASSRTGGNEQYF
TRBV4-3	TRBD2	once	TRBJ2-3	TGCGCCAGCAGCCAGACTAGCGGGATACAAGATACGCAGTATTTT	CASSQTSGIQDTQYF
TRBV4-3	.	.	TRBJ2-1	TGCGCCAGCAGCCAACAAGGAGGGATTTCCGGCCGGCGTATGTACAATGAGCAGTTCTTC	CASSQQGGISGRRMYNEQFF
TRBV11-3	TRBD2	.	TRBJ2-2	TGTGCCAGCAGTCTGGGGCTAGCGGGAACCGGGGAGCTGTTTTTT	CASSLGLAGTGELFF
TRBV5-1	.	.	TRBJ1-4	TGCGCCAGCAGCTTGACGGGGAATGAAAAACTGTTTTTT	CASSLTGNEKLFF
TRBV5-1	TRBD1	.	TRBJ1-4	TGCGCCAGCAGCATAAGACAGGGACGTAGTGAAAAACTGTTTTTT	CASSIRQGRSEKLFF